A single sample gave rise to the 17 T cell receptor beta chains below, sequenced in a study of T-cell memory formation after mild COVID-19 (dated by TCRdb to about 2021). Libraries were prepared through 5' RACE. The instrument was an Illumina NovaSeq 6000. TCRdb reworked the public reads: Q25 trimming with fastp, MiXCR clone assembly, productive beta chains retained. Identical CDR3 protein sequences are pooled into one entry, listed with their most common genes and DNA. This sample is represented by hundreds of thousands of distinct CDR3 sequences; about 20% of them were singletons. Approximately 8.4% of the sample goes to the ten largest clones. The material sequenced was PBMCs or a T cell subset sorted from them (not recorded which). Every receptor here comes from an adult woman who had mild COVID-19 (a few samples of this study predate the infection). The sample titles of this study are shuffled in the database, so cell type and time point are left out; the donor was told from shared clones.

J is TRBJ1-3 and V is TRBV4-1, with D tentatively TRBD1 (5 bases). V was cut by 4 bases and J by 5 bases, with 21 bases left in between. The CDR3 loop spans 17 amino acids. Germline CDR1 reads MGHRA; CDR2 reads YSYEKL. The CDR3 here is CASSPDPGWGGRNTIYF. CDR3 coding DNA: TGCGCCAGCAGCCCCGATCCCGGGTGGGGCGGCCGAAACACCATATATTTT.

This clonotype was recorded a few times. The junction shows a germline mismatch at one end, possibly a read error. V and J are TRBV7-7 and TRBJ2-1, with D possibly being TRBD2 (6 bases). The CDR3 totals 16 residues. The V gene's germline CDR1 is SSHAT and CDR2 FNYEAQ (reference sequence). The CDR3, as DNA: TGTGCTAGCAGTACGCGAGCGGGTCACCCCTACAATGAGCAGTTCTTC. It translates to CASSTRAGHPYNEQFF.

In its sample, this clonotype was seen a few times. The V call is TRBV7-9, the J call TRBJ2-3; 10 bases are a match to TRBD2. Germline lookup yields CDR1 SEHNR and CDR2 FQNEAQ (reference sequence). V was pared by 6 bases and J by 2 bases, with 5 bases of the junction left unmatched. CDR3 length: 15 amino acids. The CDR3 nucleotides are TGTGCCAGCAGTCTCCTAGCGGGGGTCACAGATACGCAGTATTTT. Its protein product is CASSLLAGVTDTQYF.

The chain couples TRBV12-3 or TRBV12-4 to TRBJ2-7; a possible D gene is TRBD2 (6 bases). The CDR3 has 13 residues. V was cut by 7 bases and J by 1 base, with 11 bases left in between. This chain's CDR3 is CASTPGRSYEQYF. The CDR3 DNA sequence: TGTGCCAGCACCCCAGGGAGGTCCTACGAGCAGTACTTC.

This clonotype has just a few counts. The J gene is TRBJ1-1, the V gene TRBV7-2, with D uncertain. Looked up from germline, CDR1 is SGHTA and CDR2 is FQGNSA. This CDR3 region has 13 residues. V was pared by 7 bases and J by 3 bases, with 12 bases between. CDR3 in DNA: TGTGCCAGCACCGTAGGAGCTTACACTGAAGCTTTCTTT. This encodes CASTVGAYTEAFF.

This clonotype was found many times. The chain has TRBV29-1 and TRBJ2-7, with TRBD1 matching over 7 bases. The CDR3 consists of 13 residues. Germline V gives CDR1 SQVTM, CDR2 ANQGSEA. J gave up 2 bases and V 8 bases, and 9 bases lay outside the gene matches. The chain's CDR3 is CSTRQGGTYEQYF. CDR3 DNA sequence: TGCAGCACAAGACAGGGCGGAACCTACGAGCAGTACTTC.

The chain links TRBV11-3 to TRBJ2-1; D gene unclear. V shed 0 bases and J shed 8 bases, with 8 bases lying between them. Per the germline V gene, CDR1 is SGHNT and CDR2 is YENEEA. The CDR3 is 13 residues long. The DNA for the CDR3 is TGTGCCAGCAGCTTAGACAATTACCATGAGCAGTTCTTC. Residues: CASSLDNYHEQFF.

The V and J genes are TRBV12-3 or TRBV12-4 and TRBJ2-3; D call uncertain. This CDR3 comprises 12 residues. Trimming stripped 6 bases from V and 2 bases from J, with 6 bases between. CDR3 amino acids: CASRGFTDTQYF. CDR3 bases: TGTGCCAGCAGAGGGTTCACAGATACGCAGTATTTT.

V gene TRBV7-9 combines with J gene TRBJ2-5; 10 bases line up with TRBD1. Trimming removed 8 bases from V and 2 bases from J; junction bases left unmatched: 8. CDR1 and CDR2 from the germline V gene are SEHNR and FQNEAQ (reference sequence). The CDR3 spans 15 residues. CDR3 DNA sequence: TGTGCCAGCGGACGGACAGGGGGGGAACAAGAGACCCAGTACTTC. This codes for CASGRTGGEQETQYF.

This chain connects TRBV9 to TRBJ2-4, with a possible D match to TRBD2 (5 bases). V was trimmed by 0 bases and J by 7 bases, leaving 14 bases between them. The CDR3 spans 15 residues. Per the germline V gene, CDR1 is SGDLS and CDR2 is YYNGEE. This CDR3 reads CASSVGGLEVNIQYF. CDR3 nucleotides: TGTGCCAGCAGCGTAGGTGGGCTGGAGGTGAACATTCAGTACTTC.

Only a few counts were recorded for this clonotype. This rearrangement joins TRBV20-1 to TRBJ1-2, with D possibly matching TRBD1 (6 bases). Germline V lookup: CDR1 DFQATT, CDR2 SNEGSKA (reference sequence). With 5 bases removed from V and 4 bases from J, the gap between germline ends came to 17 bases. The CDR3 spans 14 residues. Written as DNA, the CDR3 is TGCAGTGCTCAGTCGGTTCCGGGGGCCTATGGCTACACCTTC. Protein product: CSAQSVPGAYGYTF.

This clonotype was found many times. The chain carries TRBV6-1 and TRBJ1-2; D unclear. The germline CDR1 and CDR2 sequences are MNHNS and SASEGT. Trimming stripped 6 bases from V and 4 bases from J, with 12 bases between. There are 13 residues in the CDR3. The CDR3 loop is CASSERLTYGYTF. CDR3 DNA sequence: TGTGCCAGCAGCGAAAGACTTACCTATGGCTACACCTTC.

The table lists this clonotype with a few counts. This chain uses TRBV12-3 or TRBV12-4 with TRBJ2-5, with unresolved D. CDR3 length: 12 amino acids. V was shortened by 8 bases and J by 5 bases, with 12 bases between the two germline ends. The CDR3 spells CASGVRVETQYF. CDR3 DNA: TGTGCCAGCGGGGTCCGCGTGGAGACCCAGTACTTC.

This chain links TRBV2 with TRBJ2-5, with D unclear. The germline V gene encodes CDR1 SNHLY and CDR2 FYNNEI. Trimming shortened V by 6 bases and J by 2 bases, and 10 bases separated the two germline ends. CDR3 length equals 13 residues. DNA of the CDR3: TGTGCCAGCAGGCCCGGGCAACAAGAGACCCAGTACTTC. Protein sequence: CASRPGQQETQYF.

The chain joins TRBV9 to TRBJ1-5; the D is unclear. Trimming pared 0 bases from V and 5 bases from J, leaving 9 bases between. CDR1 is SGDLS, CDR2 YYNGEE, per germline. CDR3 length: 14 residues. CDR3 bases: TGTGCCAGCAGCGTAGGGGTATTCGATCAGCCCCAGCATTTT. It specifies CASSVGVFDQPQHF. The whole variable domain, filled in from reference TRBV9 and TRBJ1-5, reads DSGVTQTPKHLITATGQRVTLRCSPRSGDLSVYWYQQSLDQGLQFLIQYYNGEERAKGNILERFSAQQFPDLHSELNLSSLELGDSALYFCASSVGVFDQPQHFGDGTRLSIL.

The chain combines TRBV25-1 with TRBJ2-6; TRBD2 agrees at 11 bases. The CDR3 is made up of 19 amino acids. Germline V lookup: CDR1 MGHDK, CDR2 SYGVNS. V lost 8 bases and J lost 0; bases outside the gene matches: 12. Here the CDR3 reads CASGWTSGPPVSGANVLTF. In DNA form, the CDR3 reads TGTGCCAGCGGCTGGACTAGCGGGCCTCCGGTCTCTGGGGCCAACGTCCTGACTTTC.

The chain recombines TRBV12-3 or TRBV12-4 with TRBJ2-3, with no clear D. The CDR3 is 14 amino acids. Between the trimmed V and J ends, which lost 6 bases and 0 bases, there was a span of 10 bases. CDR3 bases: TGTGCCAGCAGATTTGGCCCGAGCACAGATACGCAGTATTTT. Its translation is CASRFGPSTDTQYF.